This entry lists 17 T cell receptor beta chains sequenced from one sample in a study of cytomegalovirus exposure and HLA in healthy donors (dated by TCRdb to 2016 to 2017). The library was built by means of the immunoSEQ multiplex PCR assay. A mixture of 60 forward primers for TCR Vbeta segments and 13 reverse primers for TCR Jbeta segments was used in the multiplex PCR. TCRdb took over this immuneACCESS table, retaining in-frame rearrangements with V and J assigned. Such tables are incomplete; in checked studies, under half of the missing clones stem from an unresolved V gene, and the remainder is unexplained. The sample contains approximately 69,000 clones, around 76% of them found a single time. Over 20% of the sample lies in the top ten. Sequencing used PBMCs. These receptors all stem from a woman under 40 in good health and CMV-seropositive.

The CDR3 sequence: CASEGRRSYEQYF. Here the CDR3 DNA reads TGTGCCAGCGAGGGCAGAAGAAGTTACGAGCAGTACTTC. J is TRBJ2-7 and V is TRBV28, with D maybe TRBD2 (5 bases). Germline V gene sequence: CDR1 MDHEN, CDR2 SYDVKM. The CDR3 is made up of 13 amino acids. V dropped 8 bases and J dropped 4 bases, with 15 bases sitting between them.

With respect to this clone: A junction end diverges from the germline sequence, so it may reflect a read error. The rearrangement links TRBV7-7 to TRBJ2-7; 8 bases match TRBD1. The CDR3 spans 16 residues. CDR1 is SSHAT and CDR2 is FNYEAQ in the germline V gene (reference sequence). CDR3 coding DNA: TGTGCTAGCAGCTCCAGCTCGGACAGGGTCTCCTACGAGCAGTACTTC. Translating gives CASSSSSDRVSYEQYF. Complete variable domain (other parts from reference TRBV7-7 and TRBJ2-7): GAGVSQSPRYKVTKRGQDVTLRCDPISSHATLYWYQQALGQGPEFLTYFNYEAQPDKSGLPSDRFSAERPEGSISTLTIQRTEQRDSAMYRCASSSSSDRVSYEQYFGPGTRLTVT.

V is TRBV14 and J is TRBJ2-5; TRBD1 might be the D (5 bases). The germline V gene encodes CDR1 SGHDN and CDR2 FVKESK. This CDR3 spans 15 amino acids. Trimming pared 1 base from V and 6 bases from J, leaving 15 bases between. CDR3 residues: CASSQVNWGPKTQYF. In nucleotides, the CDR3 is TGTGCCAGCAGCCAAGTGAATTGGGGCCCCAAGACCCAGTACTTC. Using reference TRBV14 and TRBJ2-5 for the parts outside the CDR3, the full variable domain is EAGVTQFPSHSVIEKGQTVTLRCDPISGHDNLYWYRRVMGKEIKFLLHFVKESKQDESGMPNNRFLAERTGGTYSTLKVQPAELEDSGVYFCASSQVNWGPKTQYFGPGTRLLVL.

This clone has just one count. The genes are TRBV28 and TRBJ2-2, with 7 nucleotides matching TRBD2. The J segment lost 6 bases and the V segment lost 2 bases, leaving 3 bases of the junction unmatched. Germline V lookup: CDR1 MDHEN, CDR2 SYDVKM. CDR3 length: 14 residues. The CDR3 reads CASSLTSEAGELFF. In nucleotides, the CDR3 is TGTGCCAGCAGTTTAACTAGCGAGGCCGGGGAGCTGTTTTTT.

This clone was counted only a few times. The V call is TRBV4-3, the J call TRBJ2-2; D not resolved. The CDR3 totals 15 residues. CDR1 and CDR2 (germline): LGHNA, YSLEER. Deletions cut 0 bases from V and 4 bases from J, with 9 bases between. The CDR3 DNA follows: TGCGCCAGCAGCCAAGACCACGGAGCCACCGGGGAGCTGTTTTTT. As protein: CASSQDHGATGELFF.

This chain connects TRBV7-9 to TRBJ2-3; D ambiguous. This CDR3 has 12 amino acids. Germline V gives CDR1 SEHNR, CDR2 FQNEAQ (reference sequence). V lost 5 bases and J 3 bases, leaving 6 bases between the germline ends. This CDR3 is CASSLATDTQYF. The DNA for the CDR3 is TGTGCCAGCAGCCTGGCAACAGATACGCAGTATTTT.

This chain connects TRBV6-5 to TRBJ2-3; 7 bases are a match to TRBD2. The germline V gene has CDR1 MNHEY and CDR2 SVGAGI. The CDR3 loop spans 13 amino acids. V lost 0 bases, J lost 10 bases, and 4 bases stayed unmatched. CDR3 sequence (DNA): TGTGCCAGCAGTTACTCGACTGGGGGGGCGCAGTATTTT. Translated, it gives CASSYSTGGAQYF.

This rearrangement joins TRBV14 to TRBJ2-2, with 10 bases fitting TRBD2. The V segment lost 5 bases and the J segment 7 bases; nucleotides outside the gene matches: 7. Germline-derived CDR1 and CDR2 are SGHDN and FVKESK. This CDR3 has 15 residues. The CDR3 DNA follows: TGTGCCAGCAGCTACCTAGCGGGAGAGATCGGGGAGCTGTTTTTT. Protein product: CASSYLAGEIGELFF.

J is TRBJ2-7 and V is TRBV4-1; 9 positions agree with TRBD1. J gave up 2 bases and V 1 base, and 9 bases lay outside the gene matches. CDR3 length: 17 residues. From germline, CDR1 is MGHRA and CDR2 YSYEKL. CDR3 residues: CASSQGGGRDRAYEQYF. The CDR3 DNA follows: TGCGCCAGCAGCCAAGGTGGGGGACGGGACAGGGCCTACGAGCAGTACTTC.

The genes are TRBV7-8 and TRBJ2-7; D perhaps matches TRBD1 (6 bases). CDR1 SGHVS and CDR2 FQNEAQ come from the germline V gene. V lost 8 bases and J 3 bases, leaving 17 bases between the germline ends. This CDR3 has 14 residues. CDR3 amino acids: CASSHGDTNYEQYF. In DNA form, the CDR3 reads TGTGCCAGCTCCCATGGGGACACAAACTACGAGCAGTACTTC.

This clone was picked up one time. The rearrangement uses TRBV4-2 and TRBJ2-2; tentatively, D is TRBD1 (5 bases). This CDR3 contains 15 residues. V dropped 0 bases and J dropped 6 bases, with 11 bases sitting between them. Germline CDR1 is LGHNA and CDR2 is YNFKEQ. The CDR3 reads CASSQDGLGAGELFF. The CDR3, as DNA: TGTGCCAGCAGCCAAGATGGGTTAGGGGCCGGGGAGCTGTTTTTT.

Written as DNA, the CDR3 is TGTGCCAGCTCTCCTCGGACAGAGGGGAACTATGGCTACACCTTC. Protein product: CASSPRTEGNYGYTF. V usage is TRBV18 and J usage is TRBJ1-2; possibly TRBD1 for D (6 bases). CDR1 is KGHSH, CDR2 LQKENI, per germline. The CDR3 is 15 residues long. V gave up 6 bases and J gave up 2 bases, with 16 bases separating them. Full variable domain (missing parts from reference TRBV18 and TRBJ1-2): NAGVMQNPRHLVRRRGQEARLRCSPMKGHSHVYWYRQLPEEGLKFMVYLQKENIIDESGMPKERFSAEFPKEGPSILRIQQVVRGDSAAYFCASSPRTEGNYGYTFGSGTRLTVV.

The rearrangement joins TRBV5-6 to TRBJ1-4; the match to TRBD1 covers 7 bases. This CDR3 has 16 residues. Germline loops: CDR1 SGHDT, CDR2 YYEEEE. After removal of 3 bases from V and 8 bases from J, the junction contained 13 bases not matched to a gene. In DNA form, the CDR3 reads TGTGCCAGCAGCTCGTTTCGACAGGGCCTAAGGGAAAAACTGTTTTTT. This sequence encodes CASSSFRQGLREKLFF.

The chain combines TRBV7-2 with TRBJ2-7, with no clear D. Trimming removed 2 bases from V and 2 bases from J, with 7 bases in between. Germline CDR1 is SGHTA and CDR2 is FQGNSA. This CDR3 is 13 amino acids long. CDR3: CASSLRFAYEQYF. The CDR3 nucleotides are TGTGCCAGCAGCTTACGGTTCGCCTACGAGCAGTACTTC.

V and J are TRBV9 and TRBJ1-4; TRBD1 aligns across 7 bases. The germline V gene has CDR1 SGDLS and CDR2 YYNGEE. V lost 4 bases and J lost 3; bases outside the gene matches: 3. This CDR3 contains 14 residues. CDR3 in amino acids: CASSRDRPNEKLFF. The CDR3 nucleotides are TGTGCCAGCAGCAGGGACAGACCTAATGAAAAACTGTTTTTT.

The chain employs TRBV25-1 and TRBJ2-1; TRBD2 matches at 8 bases. Germline V CDR1 and CDR2: MGHDK, SYGVNS. This CDR3 contains 13 residues. V lost 8 bases and J lost 10; bases outside the gene matches: 10. The CDR3 region is CASVNAGGGEQFF. Here the CDR3 DNA reads TGTGCCAGCGTCAATGCGGGGGGAGGAGAGCAGTTCTTC.

Only a few counts were recorded for this clone. The rearrangement joins TRBV7-8 to TRBJ1-2, with 8 positions matching TRBD1. With V trimmed by 5 bases and J by 4 bases, 3 bases remained unmatched. Germline CDR1 reads SGHVS; CDR2 reads FQNEAQ. The CDR3 is 13 amino acids. The CDR3 here is CASSQGASYGYTF. For the CDR3, the DNA is TGTGCCAGCAGCCAGGGGGCGAGCTATGGCTACACCTTC.